This TCR beta chain emerged from a study of T cell changes during pregnancy in multiple sclerosis. The V gene lost 4 bases and the J gene lost 4 bases, with 7 bases spanning the gap. Germline CDR1 reads MNHEY; CDR2 reads SVGAGI. This CDR3 has 12 amino acids. The table came from immunoSEQ multiplex PCR; TCRdb's copy has only in-frame clones and leaves some out. Counted here are about 44,000 clones, more than 75% occurring once; the ten biggest clones make up around 5.6%. The receptor's source is a female donor in good health, enrolled as a control in a pregnancy study. Sequenced material: CD8+ T cells from peripheral blood mononuclear cells, taken after pregnancy. V is TRBV6-5 and J is TRBJ1-1, with D unresolved. The CDR3 reads CASSLRGTEAFF. DNA for the CDR3: TGTGCCAGCAGTTTGAGAGGCACTGAAGCTTTCTTT.